This record looks at one T cell receptor beta chain sequence and its context. Its matching antigen is unknown. This sample was included in a study of CD8+ T cells in alopecia areata. Study-wide results and caveats: Sequenced scalp T cells also include alphabeta T cells resident in normal skin.

Deletions cut 4 bases from V and 6 bases from J, with 16 bases between. This CDR3 has 15 residues. CDR1 SGHAT and CDR2 FQNNGV come from the germline V gene. In each case, RNA was isolated and then reverse transcribed into cDNA as the sequencing template. TCRdb keeps only in-frame clones here, not all; method: immunoSEQ multiplex PCR. The table includes some 180,000 clones, roughly 63% detected once. The V and J genes are TRBV11-2 and TRBJ2-1, with D perhaps matching TRBD1 (6 bases). The source is a human donor with alopecia areata. This material consisted of CD4+ T cells sorted from blood, taken at week 0. CDR3 in amino acids: CASSSLQGFRNEQFF. The DNA of the CDR3 is TGTGCCAGCAGCTCTCTACAGGGATTTCGCAATGAGCAGTTCTTC.